The 12 T cell receptor beta chains given below trace back to one sample, sequenced in a study of blood T cell repertoires in COVID-19. The table came from immunoSEQ multiplex PCR; TCRdb's copy has only in-frame clones and leaves some out. The table shows fewer than 250,000 clones, with approximately 90% occurring only once. The sequenced material came from peripheral blood. The receptors originated from a man aged 35 to 55 with acute or convalescent COVID-19.

The chain's CDR3 is CASSLWAAHPNLYGYTF. The CDR3, as DNA: TGTGCCAGCAGCTTGTGGGCCGCCCACCCCAACTTATATGGCTACACCTTC. This chain joins TRBV5-6 and TRBJ1-2; D ambiguous. There are 17 residues in the CDR3. The V end lost 1 base, the J end lost 5 bases, and 21 bases lay between the germline ends. CDR1 SGHDT and CDR2 YYEEEE come from the germline V gene. Full variable domain (outside the CDR3, taken from reference TRBV5-6 and TRBJ1-2): DAGVTQSPTHLIKTRGQQVTLRCSPKSGHDTVSWYQQALGQGPQFIFQYYEEEERQRGNFPDRFSGHQFPNYSSELNVNALLLGDSALYLCASSLWAAHPNLYGYTFGSGTRLTVV.

The CDR3, as DNA: TGTGCCAGCAGTCCCACTGTAGCGGGAGGGATTAGCACAGATACGCAGTATTTT. Amino acids: CASSPTVAGGISTDTQYF. This chain links TRBV6-6 with TRBJ2-3, with TRBD2 matching 11 bases. Germline V gene sequence: CDR1 MNHNY, CDR2 SVGAGI (reference sequence). V lost 5 bases to trimming and J lost 0 bases; unmatched junction nucleotides: 10. There are 18 residues in the CDR3.

The chain combines TRBV10-1 with TRBJ2-7; D is undetermined. The CDR3 is 14 residues long. The V and J ends lost 2 bases and 0 bases respectively, with 8 bases between them. Germline CDR1 is WNHNN and CDR2 is SYGVQD (reference sequence). CDR3: CASSERLSSYEQYF. The CDR3 DNA follows: TGCGCCAGCAGTGAGCGGTTGAGCTCCTACGAGCAGTACTTC.

This sequence joins TRBV15 and TRBJ1-1, with TRBD1 matching 10 bases. This CDR3 has 16 residues. After removal of 0 bases from V and 11 bases from J, the junction contained 12 bases not matched to a gene. Germline assignment: CDR1 LNHNV and CDR2 YYDKDF (reference sequence). CDR3 sequence reads: CATSRDTGTGALGAFF. CDR3 DNA: TGTGCCACCAGCAGAGACACCGGGACAGGGGCCCTTGGGGCTTTCTTT.

For the CDR3, the DNA is TGTGCCAGCAGCCAAAACAAGAATGAGCAGTTCTTC. Its translation: CASSQNKNEQFF. The chain links TRBV14 to TRBJ2-1; no clear D. The length of the CDR3 is 12 residues. V was pared by 2 bases and J by 7 bases, with 6 bases between. Germline V lookup: CDR1 SGHDN, CDR2 FVKESK.

V and J are TRBV19 and TRBJ1-3; 9 positions agree with TRBD1. The CDR3 is made up of 15 amino acids. The junction had 8 bases not matched to a gene; V was cut back by 3 bases and J by 8 bases. Germline CDR1 reads LNHDA; CDR2 reads SQIVND (reference sequence). DNA for the CDR3: TGTGCCAGTAGTATTCGGGGGACAGGGAGGGACACCATATATTTT. It translates to CASSIRGTGRDTIYF. The full variable domain, with the rest looked up from reference TRBV19 and TRBJ1-3, is DGGITQSPKYLFRKEGQNVTLSCEQNLNHDAMYWYRQDPGQGLRLIYYSQIVNDFQKGDIAEGYSVSREKKESFPLTVTSAQKNPTAFYLCASSIRGTGRDTIYFGEGSWLTVV.

The V call is TRBV5-4, the J call TRBJ2-7, with 7 bases identical to TRBD1. Germline V gene sequence: CDR1 SGHNT, CDR2 YYREEE (reference sequence). V lost 4 bases and J lost 2; bases outside the gene matches: 6. The CDR3 contains 14 residues. The CDR3 nucleotides read TGTGCCAGCAGCACTCGGACAGGAGCCTACGAGCAGTACTTC. Protein product: CASSTRTGAYEQYF.

The chain combines TRBV3-1 (or the pseudogene TRBV3-2) with TRBJ1-1; 8 bases map to TRBD1. V was clipped by 5 bases and J by 5 bases; unmatched bases: 4. This CDR3 contains 13 residues. CDR1 LGHDT and CDR2 YNNKEL come from the germline V gene (reference sequence). This chain's CDR3 is CASSDRGSTEAFF. The CDR3 nucleotides read TGTGCCAGCAGCGACAGGGGTTCAACTGAAGCTTTCTTT.

The chain joins TRBV7-2 to TRBJ2-7; TRBD1 aligns across 11 bases. This CDR3 is 14 amino acids long. V gave up 5 bases and J gave up 6 bases; unmatched junction bases: 6. Germline CDR1 and CDR2: SGHTA and FQGNSA. Here the CDR3 DNA reads TGTGCCAGCAGCCGCGGACAGGGGGCGGTCGAGCAGTACTTC. Amino acids: CASSRGQGAVEQYF.

The genes are TRBV5-1 and TRBJ1-2; TRBD1 matches at 8 bases. After removal of 3 bases from V and 7 bases from J, the junction contained 5 bases not matched to a gene. CDR1 is SGHRS, CDR2 YFSETQ, per germline. CDR3 length: 13 residues. The CDR3 DNA reads as TGCGCCAGCAGCTCCGAGGACAGGGCTGGCTACACCTTC. Its protein is CASSSEDRAGYTF.

This clone was counted a single time. This chain links TRBV5-6 with TRBJ2-7; possible D gene TRBD1, 6 bases. The V end was cut by 10 bases, the J end by 1 base, with 15 bases between. The CDR3 is made up of 13 amino acids. CDR1 is SGHDT, CDR2 YYEEEE, per germline. DNA for the CDR3: TGTGCCGGTCAACAGGGAAATTCCTACGAGCAGTACTTC. It is translated as CAGQQGNSYEQYF.

The chain combines TRBV6-1 with TRBJ2-1; TRBD2 matches 10 bases. The CDR3 runs to 16 residues. The V and J ends lost 2 bases and 8 bases, in that order; junction bases with no gene match: 9. The germline V gene encodes CDR1 MNHNS and CDR2 SASEGT. This chain's CDR3 is CASSEWPSGRAHEQFF. CDR3 nucleotides: TGTGCCAGCAGTGAATGGCCCAGCGGGAGGGCCCATGAGCAGTTCTTC.